This T cell receptor beta chain was recovered during a study of post-analysis software for immune sequencing data. Trimming removed 3 bases at V and 8 bases at J, with 17 bases between. CDR1 is SGHRS, CDR2 YFSETQ, per germline. CDR3 size: 14 residues. General study findings and limits: TRBV5-6, TRBV5-1 and TRBV20-1 were among roughly 5 TRBV segments more frequent in patients than controls. Controls' normalized Chao1 diversity significantly exceeded that of multiple sclerosis patients.

This clonotype was observed once. What it binds is unknown. Presence of unique molecular identifiers characterized the TCR beta cDNA libraries. TCRdb processed the PCR reads anew with MiXCR; each CDR3 protein has one entry. The sample yields about 570,000 distinct CDR3 sequences, around 34% seen once. The chain has TRBV5-1 and TRBJ1-2, with D possibly TRBD1 on 6 matching bases. The specimen sequenced was blood. The sequence derives from a girl between 2 and 17 years old with multiple sclerosis. The CDR3 reads CASSSQHRRGGYTF. In DNA form, the CDR3 reads TGCGCCAGCAGCTCGCAACACCGCAGGGGAGGCTACACCTTC.